This T cell receptor (beta chain) was identified in a study of shared clonotypes between healthy human individuals. A remark on this clone: A read error may produce the germline difference seen at one junction end.

Germline CDR1 ENHRY, CDR2 SYGVKD. The CDR3 runs 14 residues. Each replicate PCR on the sorted subsets used about 0.2 ug DNA (around 30,000 T cell genomes). The assay was immunoSEQ multiplex PCR, and TCRdb's table has in-frame clones only and misses some. Here the sample spans about 2 million clones, approximately 94% being singletons. Terminally differentiated effector memory CD45RA+ cells were excluded from the naive CD8 cells, which were CD45RO-negative and positively selected for CCR7. This TCR was sampled from a man aged 18-30 years in good health. The sequenced sample was naive CD8+ T cells sorted from blood. V is TRBV10-3 and J is TRBJ1-1, with D possibly matching TRBD1 (5 bases). The CDR3 DNA is TGTGCCATCAATGAGGAGGGGTCGTGGGCTGAAGCTTTCTTT. This sequence encodes CAINEEGSWAEAFF.